This T cell receptor beta chain was obtained from a study of blood T cells in healthy people across ages. Study-wide points: Relative to aged donors, long-lived donors carried more naive CD4+ cells and displayed higher diversity. Among T cells, TCR beta diversity per million cells dropped roughly linearly as age rose.

With regard to this clonotype: Its specificity is unknown.

Primers used in a second PCR of about 7 to 12 cycles were a sample-barcoded 5' primer and a J-beta primer mix. One entry per CDR3 protein, called by TCRdb with MiXCR from the 5' RACE reads. The table records nearly 1 million distinct CDR3 sequences, roughly 47% of them present only once. No fewer than 6 micrograms of total RNA were isolated from every sample. The TCR originated in a woman in her sixties in good health. Sequenced sample: blood.

The CDR3 DNA is TGTGCCAGCAGTTACGAGTTAACTAGCGGGTCCAATGAGCAGTTCTTC. Translating it yields CASSYELTSGSNEQFF. This chain uses TRBV6-5 with TRBJ2-1, with 9 bases matching TRBD2. Trimming cost V 2 bases and J 6 bases; bases outside gene matches: 8. The CDR3 has 16 residues. Germline V gene lookup returns CDR1 MNHEY and CDR2 SVGAGI.